A selection of T cell receptor beta chains follows, all from one sample in a study of control samples from healthy donors and cancer patients. Sequenced by immunoSEQ multiplex PCR; TCRdb stores in-frame clones only, minus some. The sample yields approximately 120,000 clones, 90% seen once. Sample: blood. All receptors derive from a human donor in good health. The donor label of this sample is uncertain. Each CDR3 is given with its conserved first and last residue. Fields, in order: J gene, V gene, D gene, clone size, CDR3 protein, CDR3 DNA. The D gene is left open where the match is weak. The size of a clone is reported for some rows only, either as once, few or many, or as a class for expanded clones.

TRBJ2-7 TRBV6-5 TRBD1 . CASRAGTGGYEQYF TGTGCCAGCAGGGCCGGGACAGGAGGCTACGAGCAGTACTTC
TRBJ2-7 TRBV3-1/TRBV3-2 TRBD2 . CASSRQTSGLWEQYF TGTGCCAGCAGCCGACAGACTAGCGGCCTGTGGGAGCAGTACTTC
TRBJ1-3 TRBV28 . . CASSPVGTGNTIYF TGTGCCAGCAGCCCGGTTGGTACTGGAAACACCATATATTTT
TRBJ2-3 TRBV11-2 . . CASSLAGVDTQYF TGTGCCAGCAGCTTAGCTGGGGTGGATACGCAGTATTTT
TRBJ2-1 TRBV11-2 TRBD1 . CASSSRQGWNEQFF TGTGCCAGCAGCTCCAGACAGGGGTGGAATGAGCAGTTCTTC
TRBJ2-3 TRBV3-1/TRBV3-2 TRBD2 . CASSQEERGTQYF TGTGCCAGCAGCCAGGAGGAGCGGGGGACGCAGTATTTT
TRBJ2-7 TRBV10-3 . . CAISTTGYEQYF TGTGCCATCAGCACTACAGGCTACGAGCAGTACTTC
TRBJ1-2 TRBV9 . . CASSRGEGEGYGYTF TGTGCCAGCAGCCGGGGGGAGGGAGAGGGCTATGGCTACACCTTC
TRBJ2-3 TRBV5-4 TRBD2 . CASSLDAGGSTDTQYF TGTGCCAGCAGCTTAGATGCGGGGGGGAGCACAGATACGCAGTATTTT
TRBJ1-1 TRBV19 . once CASSTRVNTEAFF TGTGCCAGTAGTACTAGGGTGAACACTGAAGCTTTCTTT
TRBJ2-3 TRBV24-1 TRBD1 . CATSGTTGELTDTQYF TGTGCCACCAGTGGCACGACAGGGGAATTGACAGATACGCAGTATTTT
TRBJ2-3 TRBV5-6 TRBD2 . CASSFTSGGSTDTQYF TGTGCCAGCAGCTTTACTAGCGGGGGGTCCACAGATACGCAGTATTTT
TRBJ1-6 TRBV5-1 TRBD1 . CASSLAWYRGSPLHF TGCGCCAGCAGCTTGGCTTGGTACAGGGGCTCACCCCTCCACTTT
TRBJ2-7 TRBV9 . . CASSVGAEQYF TGTGCCAGCAGCGTGGGGGCCGAGCAGTACTTC
TRBJ2-7 TRBV24-1 . . CATLMTGTFHEQYF TGTGCCACCCTTATGACAGGGACTTTCCACGAGCAGTACTTC
TRBJ2-3 TRBV5-1 . . CASSLGYRGTRADTQYF TGCGCCAGCAGCTTGGGGTATAGGGGAACGAGAGCAGATACGCAGTATTTT
TRBJ2-5 TRBV25-1 . . CASSSKETQYF TGTGCCAGCAGTAGCAAAGAGACCCAGTACTTC
TRBJ1-1 TRBV12-3/TRBV12-4 . . CASTQFLLEAFF TGTGCCAGCACCCAGTTTTTACTTGAAGCTTTCTTT
TRBJ1-3 TRBV10-3 . . CAISDPGKGNTIYF TGTGCCATCAGTGACCCAGGGAAAGGAAACACCATATATTTT
TRBJ1-1 TRBV5-1 TRBD1 . CASSLLPTGQGSLRMNTEAFF TGCGCCAGCAGCTTGTTACCTACGGGACAGGGGTCGCTAAGAATGAACACTGAAGCTTTCTTT
TRBJ1-1 TRBV19 . few CASSIRQQNTEAFF TGTGCCAGTAGTATCAGACAGCAGAACACTGAAGCTTTCTTT
TRBJ1-1 TRBV6-1 . . CASSETAADTEAFF TGTGCCAGCAGTGAAACGGCGGCTGACACTGAAGCTTTCTTT
TRBJ1-1 TRBV10-3 . . CAISEPADGDTEAFF TGTGCCATCAGTGAGCCGGCGGATGGGGACACTGAAGCTTTCTTT
TRBJ2-7 TRBV6-5 . . CASSYGVGAYEQYF TGTGCCAGCAGTTACGGCGTCGGGGCCTACGAGCAGTACTTC
TRBJ2-3 TRBV24-1 . once CATSERLRGTPSTDTQYF TGTGCCACCAGTGAACGACTTCGCGGGACACCTAGCACAGATACGCAGTATTTT
TRBJ1-1 TRBV2 . . CASNSIMNTEAFF TGTGCCAGCAACAGCATTATGAACACTGAAGCTTTCTTT
TRBJ2-5 TRBV19 TRBD1 . CASSTNRGETQYF TGTGCCAGTAGTACCAACAGGGGAGAGACCCAGTACTTC
TRBJ2-3 TRBV29-1 TRBD1 . CSVVFPGQGIRDTQYF TGCAGCGTTGTTTTTCCGGGACAGGGGATTCGAGATACGCAGTATTTT
TRBJ1-2 TRBV7-2 . once CASSLGGVNYGYTF TGTGCCAGCAGCTTAGGGGGCGTTAACTATGGCTACACCTTC
TRBJ1-1 TRBV7-2 TRBD1 . CASSRRQGTLNTEAFF TGTGCCAGCAGCCGTCGACAGGGGACCTTGAACACTGAAGCTTTCTTT
TRBJ1-4 TRBV18 . . CASSPREDEKLFF TGTGCCAGCTCACCCCGTGAAGATGAAAAACTGTTTTTT
TRBJ1-2 TRBV3-1/TRBV3-2 . . CASSHLTANYGYTF TGTGCCAGCAGCCACCTCACAGCTAACTATGGCTACACCTTC
TRBJ2-7 TRBV5-3 . . CARSCGIYEQYF TGTGCCAGAAGCTGCGGGATCTACGAGCAGTACTTC
TRBJ2-2 TRBV12-5 . . CASGTGDTGELFF TGTGCTAGTGGGACGGGGGACACCGGGGAGCTGTTTTTT
TRBJ2-1 TRBV9 . . CASSVAPGSYNEQFF TGTGCCAGCAGCGTAGCTCCAGGCTCCTACAATGAGCAGTTCTTC
TRBJ2-1 TRBV7-3 TRBD1 once CASSSQGNEQFF TGTGCCAGCAGCTCACAGGGGAATGAGCAGTTCTTC
TRBJ2-2 TRBV5-1 . . CASRTTGLDTGELFF TGCGCCAGCAGGACCACAGGGCTAGACACCGGGGAGCTGTTTTTT
TRBJ1-2 TRBV7-2 TRBD1 . CASSLVGGQDYGYTF TGTGCCAGCAGCTTAGTAGGGGGACAGGACTATGGCTACACCTTC
TRBJ1-6 TRBV6-5 . . CASNGPQGRDSPLHF TGTGCCAGCAATGGACCACAGGGCAGGGATTCACCCCTCCACTTT
TRBJ1-1 TRBV12-3/TRBV12-4 . . CASSLGRATEAFF TGTGCCAGCAGTTTAGGGAGGGCGACTGAAGCTTTCTTT
TRBJ2-7 TRBV3-1/TRBV3-2 . . CASSQGGTQMTEQYF TGTGCCAGCAGCCAAGGCGGGACACAGATGACCGAGCAGTACTTC
TRBJ1-5 TRBV6-5 . . CASSPYWNQPQHF TGTGCCAGCAGTCCCTATTGGAATCAGCCCCAGCATTTT
TRBJ2-7 TRBV15 TRBD1 . CATSRSTDRAAYEQYF TGTGCCACCAGCAGATCCACAGACAGGGCGGCCTACGAGCAGTACTTC
TRBJ2-7 TRBV6-5 . . CASSRGANADEQYF TGTGCCAGCAGTAGAGGGGCGAACGCCGACGAGCAGTACTTC
TRBJ2-3 TRBV29-1 . . CSVEGADTKYTDTQYF TGCAGCGTGGAAGGGGCCGATACGAAATACACAGATACGCAGTATTTT
TRBJ1-5 TRBV15 . . CATSRADYNQPQHF TGTGCCACCAGCAGAGCAGATTACAATCAGCCCCAGCATTTT
TRBJ1-1 TRBV6-5 . once CASSHRANTEAFF TGTGCCAGCAGTCACAGGGCGAACACTGAAGCTTTCTTT
TRBJ1-2 TRBV28 . once CASSFVSSCTF TGTGCCAGCAGTTTCGTATCGTCTTGCACCTTC